This T cell receptor beta chain was captured in a study of OX40 agonist ivuxolimab in advanced cancers. The method was immunoSEQ multiplex PCR; TCRdb's version includes in-frame clones alone and lacks a portion of them. The sample includes roughly 67,000 clones, around 87% of them seen just once. Germline values: CDR1 LNHDA, CDR2 SQIVND (reference sequence). V lost 7 bases to trimming and J lost 6 bases; unmatched junction nucleotides: 9. The CDR3 extends over 14 amino acids. For this clone: Its antigen is unknown.

Findings and caveats of the study: Researchers report that CD8+ T cells had, on average, more expanded clones than CD4+.

The chain links TRBV19 to TRBJ1-2; 9 nucleotides agree with TRBD1. The receptor comes from an adult with an advanced solid tumor such as melanoma, head and neck, liver or kidney cancer. Sequenced material: CD4+ or CD8+ T cells sorted from blood, taken in a trial of the OX40 agonist ivuxolimab. As DNA, the CDR3 is TGTGCCAGTACTCGGACAGGGGAGGAGAATGGCTACACCTTC. It codes for CASTRTGEENGYTF.